The clone carrying this TCR beta chain was seen a handful of times. Its antigen is unidentified. This entry is derived from a study of T cells after yellow fever vaccination. Study-level background: Some fractions had low cell numbers, and these were prepared with SMART-Seq v4 Ultra Low Input. Overall study findings and caveats: Some clonotypes, a small share, were shared between CD4 and CD8 compartments. Post-booster samples contained most primary-vaccination clones (around 95% CD4, 88% CD8).

The study made its TCR cDNA through 5'RACE template switching. That step introduced a universal primer site along with UMIs. From the 5' RACE reads, TCRdb called clonotypes with MiXCR, one entry per CDR3 protein. The sample shows about 550,000 distinct CDR3 sequences, roughly 19% of them seen only once. This CDR3 is 13 amino acids long. With V trimmed by 3 bases and J by 5 bases, 1 base remained unmatched. Germline V gene lookup returns CDR1 SGHTA and CDR2 FQGNSA. The J gene is TRBJ2-7, the V gene TRBV7-2; TRBD1 matches 10 bases. The sequenced sample was PBMCs, obtained 15 days after the yellow fever booster vaccination. This TCR came from a man younger than 45 who received the YFV17D yellow fever vaccine. CDR3 residues: CASSFGQGDEQYF. The CDR3 DNA reads TGTGCCAGCAGCTTCGGACAGGGGGACGAGCAGTACTTC.